This record covers a single TCR beta chain. The antigen it binds to is not known. Per-base qualities were not stored, and no clone one base away is much larger. These data come from a study of T cell changes during pregnancy in multiple sclerosis (dated by TCRdb to between 2018 and 2021). Background on the whole study: Changes in the T cell repertoire over the course of pregnancy were examined in this study in women with multiple sclerosis.

Receptors were amplified or captured by the immunoSEQ multiplex PCR assay. The clones in this table, taken by TCRdb from immuneACCESS, are in-frame only. Not every clone is retained; where verified, under half of the shortfall comes from an unresolved V gene, and the cause of the rest is unknown. This sample gives some 70,000 clones in total; 85% to 95% of them show up just once. The ten largest account for roughly 3.2% of the sample. The specimen was CD8+ T cells from peripheral blood mononuclear cells, collected in the third trimester of pregnancy. The receptor comes from a female donor in good health, enrolled as a control in a pregnancy study.

CDR3 sequence: CASSLGAQTNEKLFF. The DNA sequence follows: TGTGCCAGCAGCTTAGGGGCGCAGACTAATGAAAAACTGTTTTTT. The chain uses TRBV7-6 and TRBJ1-4; the D gene cannot be named for sure. The germline ends are 8 bases apart after V is trimmed by 1 base and J by 2 bases. The CDR3, from cysteine to phenylalanine, totals 15 residues. The DNA shown is the 45-base CDR3, in frame from base 1. The germline V gene supplies CDR1 SGHVS and CDR2 FNYEAQ.